The text below deals with one T cell receptor beta chain. These data originate in a study of identical twins. TCRdb passed the 5' RACE reads through MiXCR, listing each CDR3 protein once. The profile shows around 550,000 distinct CDR3 sequences, approximately 14% of them singletons. This sample was shared with a second study, whose subject was yellow fever vaccine responses in identical twins.

This TCR was sampled from a woman in her late teens or twenties in good health. The sequencing input was CD4+ T cells sorted from blood.

The CDR3 DNA sequence: TGTGCCAGCAGTTTATTTAACTACGAGCAGTACTTC. Residues: CASSLFNYEQYF. The V and J genes are TRBV12-3 or TRBV12-4 and TRBJ2-7; D unresolved. This CDR3 is built from 12 residues. Trimming left V 2 bases short and J 3 bases short, with 5 bases between.